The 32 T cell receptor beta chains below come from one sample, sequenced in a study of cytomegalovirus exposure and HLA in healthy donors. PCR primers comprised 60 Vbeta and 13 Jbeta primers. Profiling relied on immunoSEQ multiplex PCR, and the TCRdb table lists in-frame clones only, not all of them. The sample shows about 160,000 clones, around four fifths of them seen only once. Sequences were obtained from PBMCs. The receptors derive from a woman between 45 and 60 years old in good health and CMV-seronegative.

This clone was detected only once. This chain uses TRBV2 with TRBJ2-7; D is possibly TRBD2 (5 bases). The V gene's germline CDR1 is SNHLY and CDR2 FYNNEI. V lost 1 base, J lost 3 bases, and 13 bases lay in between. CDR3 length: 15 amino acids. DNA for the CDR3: TGTGCCAGCAGTGAAGGGGCGGGTCTGGTCTACGAGCAGTACTTC. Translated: CASSEGAGLVYEQYF.

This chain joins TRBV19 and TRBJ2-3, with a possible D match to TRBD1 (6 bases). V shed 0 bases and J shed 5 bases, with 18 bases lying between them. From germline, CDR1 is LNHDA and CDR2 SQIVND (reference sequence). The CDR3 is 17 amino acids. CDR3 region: CASSIDPSGGIKDTQYF. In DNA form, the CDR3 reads TGTGCCAGTAGTATAGATCCAAGTGGGGGCATAAAAGATACGCAGTATTTT. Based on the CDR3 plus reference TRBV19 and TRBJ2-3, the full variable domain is DGGITQSPKYLFRKEGQNVTLSCEQNLNHDAMYWYRQDPGQGLRLIYYSQIVNDFQKGDIAEGYSVSREKKESFPLTVTSAQKNPTAFYLCASSIDPSGGIKDTQYFGPGTRLTVL.

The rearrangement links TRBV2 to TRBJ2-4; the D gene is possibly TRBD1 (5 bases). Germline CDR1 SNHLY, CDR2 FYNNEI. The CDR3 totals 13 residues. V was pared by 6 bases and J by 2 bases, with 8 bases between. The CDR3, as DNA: TGTGCCAGCAGCAGGGTTTCCAAAAACATTCAGTACTTC. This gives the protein CASSRVSKNIQYF. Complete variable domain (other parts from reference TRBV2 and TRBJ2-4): EPEVTQTPSHQVTQMGQEVILRCVPISNHLYFYWYRQILGQKVEFLVSFYNNEISEKSEIFDDQFSVERPDGSNFTLKIRSTKLEDSAMYFCASSRVSKNIQYFGAGTRLSVL.

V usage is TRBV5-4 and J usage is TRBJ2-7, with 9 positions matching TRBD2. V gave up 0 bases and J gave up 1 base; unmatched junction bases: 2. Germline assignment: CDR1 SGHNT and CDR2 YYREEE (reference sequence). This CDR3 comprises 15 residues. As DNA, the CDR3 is TGTGCCAGCAGCTTGGGGCTAGCGGGGTCCTACGAGCAGTACTTC. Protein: CASSLGLAGSYEQYF.

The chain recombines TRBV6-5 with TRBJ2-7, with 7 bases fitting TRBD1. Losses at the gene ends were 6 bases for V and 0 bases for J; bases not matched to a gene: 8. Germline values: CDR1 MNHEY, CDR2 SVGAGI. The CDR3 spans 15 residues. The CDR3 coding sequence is TGTGCCAGCAGACAAAGGGGGCTGGGCTCCTACGAGCAGTACTTC. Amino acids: CASRQRGLGSYEQYF.

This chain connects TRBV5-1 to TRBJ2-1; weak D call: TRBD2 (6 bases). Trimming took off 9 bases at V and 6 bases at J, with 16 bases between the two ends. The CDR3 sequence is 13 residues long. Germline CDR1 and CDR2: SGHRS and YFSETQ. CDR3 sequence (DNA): TGCGCCACCCTAGCGCCAGACACCAATGAGCAGTTCTTC. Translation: CATLAPDTNEQFF.

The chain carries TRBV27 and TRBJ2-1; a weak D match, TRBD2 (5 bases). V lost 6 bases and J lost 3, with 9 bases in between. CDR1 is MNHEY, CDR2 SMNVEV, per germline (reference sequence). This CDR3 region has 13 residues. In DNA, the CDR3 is TGTGCCAGCAGAAGCGGAAACTACAATGAGCAGTTCTTC. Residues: CASRSGNYNEQFF.

CDR3 sequence: CASSLDFITGELFF. CDR3 coding DNA: TGTGCCAGCAGCTTGGACTTTATTACCGGGGAGCTGTTTTTT. The V and J genes are TRBV5-4 and TRBJ2-2; D ambiguous. Germline-derived CDR1 and CDR2 are SGHNT and YYREEE (reference sequence). The ends were cut back, 0 bases at V and 5 bases at J, with 8 bases in the middle. This CDR3 has 14 residues.

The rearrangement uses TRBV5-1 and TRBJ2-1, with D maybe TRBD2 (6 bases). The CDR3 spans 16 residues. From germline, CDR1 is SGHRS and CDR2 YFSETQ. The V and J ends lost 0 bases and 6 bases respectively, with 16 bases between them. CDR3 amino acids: CASSLASGALFNEQFF. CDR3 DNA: TGCGCCAGCAGCTTGGCCTCGGGAGCCTTATTCAATGAGCAGTTCTTC. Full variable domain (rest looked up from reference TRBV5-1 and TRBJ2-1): KAGVTQTPRYLIKTRGQQVTLSCSPISGHRSVSWYQQTPGQGLQFLFEYFSETQRNKGNFPGRFSGRQFSNSRSEMNVSTLELGDSALYLCASSLASGALFNEQFFGPGTRLTVL.

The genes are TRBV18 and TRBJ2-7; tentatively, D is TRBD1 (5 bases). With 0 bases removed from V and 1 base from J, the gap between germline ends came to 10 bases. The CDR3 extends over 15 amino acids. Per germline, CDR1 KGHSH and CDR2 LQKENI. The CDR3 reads CASSPPLDRSYEQYF. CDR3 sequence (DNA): TGTGCCAGCTCACCACCCCTCGACAGATCCTACGAGCAGTACTTC. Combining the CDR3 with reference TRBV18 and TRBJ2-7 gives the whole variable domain NAGVMQNPRHLVRRRGQEARLRCSPMKGHSHVYWYRQLPEEGLKFMVYLQKENIIDESGMPKERFSAEFPKEGPSILRIQQVVRGDSAAYFCASSPPLDRSYEQYFGPGTRLTVT.

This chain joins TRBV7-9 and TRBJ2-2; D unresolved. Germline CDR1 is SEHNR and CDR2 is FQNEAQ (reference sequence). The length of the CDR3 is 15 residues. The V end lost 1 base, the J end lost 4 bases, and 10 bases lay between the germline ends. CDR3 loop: CASSLVHTATGELFF. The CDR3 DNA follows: TGTGCCAGCAGCTTAGTACATACAGCCACCGGGGAGCTGTTTTTT. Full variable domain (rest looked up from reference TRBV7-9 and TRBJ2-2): DTGVSQNPRHKITKRGQNVTFRCDPISEHNRLYWYRQTLGQGPEFLTYFQNEAQLEKSRLLSDRFSAERPKGSFSTLEIQRTEQGDSAMYLCASSLVHTATGELFFGEGSRLTVL.

The CDR3 region is CASSQDIGDILYGYTF. The CDR3 DNA follows: TGCGCCAGCAGCCAAGATATAGGGGACATTCTTTATGGCTACACCTTC. This chain uses TRBV4-3 with TRBJ1-2, with D perhaps TRBD1 (6 bases). This CDR3 is 16 amino acids long. V dropped 0 bases and J dropped 5 bases, with 16 bases sitting between them. The V gene's germline CDR1 is LGHNA and CDR2 YSLEER.

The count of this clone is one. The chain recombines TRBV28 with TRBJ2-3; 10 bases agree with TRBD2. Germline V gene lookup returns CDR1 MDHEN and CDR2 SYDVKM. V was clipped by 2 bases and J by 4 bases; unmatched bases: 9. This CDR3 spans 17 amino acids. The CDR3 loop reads CASSLMASGSLADTQYF. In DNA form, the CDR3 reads TGTGCCAGCAGTTTAATGGCTAGCGGGAGTTTAGCAGATACGCAGTATTTT.

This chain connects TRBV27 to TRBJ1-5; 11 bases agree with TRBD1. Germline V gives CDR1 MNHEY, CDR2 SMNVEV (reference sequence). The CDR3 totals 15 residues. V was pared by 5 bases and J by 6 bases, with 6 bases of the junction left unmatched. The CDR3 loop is CASSPRDRGFQPQHF. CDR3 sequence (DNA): TGTGCCAGCAGTCCAAGGGACAGGGGGTTTCAGCCCCAGCATTTT.

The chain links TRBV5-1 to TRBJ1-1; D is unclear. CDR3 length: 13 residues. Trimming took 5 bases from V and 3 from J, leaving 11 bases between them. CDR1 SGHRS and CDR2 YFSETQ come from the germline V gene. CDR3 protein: CASRNTMDTEAFF. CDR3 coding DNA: TGCGCCAGCAGGAACACCATGGACACTGAAGCTTTCTTT.

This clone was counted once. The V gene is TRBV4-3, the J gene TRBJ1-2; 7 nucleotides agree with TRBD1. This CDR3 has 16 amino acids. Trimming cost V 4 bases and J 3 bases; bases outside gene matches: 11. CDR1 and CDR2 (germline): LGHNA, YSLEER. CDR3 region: CASSPRRQGGYYGYTF. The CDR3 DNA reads TGCGCCAGCAGCCCCCGAAGACAGGGAGGCTACTATGGCTACACCTTC.

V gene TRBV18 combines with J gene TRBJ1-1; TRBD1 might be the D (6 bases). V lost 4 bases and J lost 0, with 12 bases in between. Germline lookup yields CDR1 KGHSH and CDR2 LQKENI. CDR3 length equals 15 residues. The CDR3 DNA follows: TGTGCCAGCTCACTCCGGACAGATATGAACACTGAAGCTTTCTTT. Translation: CASSLRTDMNTEAFF.

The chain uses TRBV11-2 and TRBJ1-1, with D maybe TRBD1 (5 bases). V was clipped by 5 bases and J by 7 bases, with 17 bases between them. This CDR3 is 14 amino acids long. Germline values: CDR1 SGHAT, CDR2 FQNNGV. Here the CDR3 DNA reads TGTGCCAGCAGCGCTTGGGGGGGGTCTCGTGAAGCTTTCTTT. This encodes CASSAWGGSREAFF. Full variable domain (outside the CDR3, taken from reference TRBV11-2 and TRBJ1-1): EAGVAQSPRYKIIEKRQSVAFWCNPISGHATLYWYQQILGQGPKLLIQFQNNGVVDDSQLPKDRFSAERLKGVDSTLKIQPAKLEDSAVYLCASSAWGGSREAFFGQGTRLTVV.

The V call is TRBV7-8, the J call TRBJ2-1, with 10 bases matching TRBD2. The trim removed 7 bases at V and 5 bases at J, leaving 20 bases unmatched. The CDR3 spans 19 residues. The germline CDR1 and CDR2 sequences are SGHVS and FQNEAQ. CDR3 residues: CASNQVLAGAILPDNEQFF. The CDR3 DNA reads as TGTGCCAGCAACCAGGTCCTAGCGGGGGCCATCCTCCCGGACAATGAGCAGTTCTTC.

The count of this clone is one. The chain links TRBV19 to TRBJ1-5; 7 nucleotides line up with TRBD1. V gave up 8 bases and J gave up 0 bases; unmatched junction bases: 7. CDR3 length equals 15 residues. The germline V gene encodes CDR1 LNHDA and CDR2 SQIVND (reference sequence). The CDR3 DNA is TGTGCCAGTTACGACAGGGCATATAGCAATCAGCCCCAGCATTTT. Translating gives CASYDRAYSNQPQHF.

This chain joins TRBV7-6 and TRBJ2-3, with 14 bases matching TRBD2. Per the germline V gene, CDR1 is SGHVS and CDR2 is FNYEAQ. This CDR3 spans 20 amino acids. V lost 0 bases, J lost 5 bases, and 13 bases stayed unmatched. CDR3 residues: CASSLADVTSGGAPEDTQYF. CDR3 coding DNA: TGTGCCAGCAGCTTAGCGGATGTGACTAGCGGGGGGGCTCCCGAAGATACGCAGTATTTT. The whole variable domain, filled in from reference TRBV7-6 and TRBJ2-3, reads GAGVSQSPRYKVTKRGQDVALRCDPISGHVSLYWYRQALGQGPEFLTYFNYEAQQDKSGLPNDRFSAERPEGSISTLTIQRTEQRDSAMYRCASSLADVTSGGAPEDTQYFGPGTRLTVL.

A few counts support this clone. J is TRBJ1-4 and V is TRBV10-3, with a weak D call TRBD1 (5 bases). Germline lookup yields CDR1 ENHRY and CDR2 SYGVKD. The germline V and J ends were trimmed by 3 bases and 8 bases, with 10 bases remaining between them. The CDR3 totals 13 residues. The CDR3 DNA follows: TGTGCCATCAGTGACAGGCCAGGGGAAAAACTGTTTTTT. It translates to CAISDRPGEKLFF.

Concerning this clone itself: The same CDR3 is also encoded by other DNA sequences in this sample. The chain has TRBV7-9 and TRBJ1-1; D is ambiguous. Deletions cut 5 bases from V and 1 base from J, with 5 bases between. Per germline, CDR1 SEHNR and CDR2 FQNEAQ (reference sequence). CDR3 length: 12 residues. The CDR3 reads CASSRGNTEAFF. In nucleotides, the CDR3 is TGTGCCAGCAGCCGCGGGAACACTGAAGCTTTCTTT.

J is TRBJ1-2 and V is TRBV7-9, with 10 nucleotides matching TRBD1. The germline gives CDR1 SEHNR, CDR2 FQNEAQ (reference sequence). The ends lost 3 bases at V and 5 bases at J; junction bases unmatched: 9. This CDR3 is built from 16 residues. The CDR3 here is CASSFDRGPSVYGYTF. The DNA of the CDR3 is TGTGCCAGCAGCTTCGACAGGGGGCCGTCCGTTTATGGCTACACCTTC. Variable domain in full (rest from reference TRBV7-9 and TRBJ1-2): DTGVSQNPRHKITKRGQNVTFRCDPISEHNRLYWYRQTLGQGPEFLTYFQNEAQLEKSRLLSDRFSAERPKGSFSTLEIQRTEQGDSAMYLCASSFDRGPSVYGYTFGSGTRLTVV.

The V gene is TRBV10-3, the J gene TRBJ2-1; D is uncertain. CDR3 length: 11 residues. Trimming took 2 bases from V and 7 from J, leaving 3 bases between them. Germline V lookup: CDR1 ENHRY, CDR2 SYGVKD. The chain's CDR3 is CAISEANEQFF. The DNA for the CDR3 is TGTGCCATCAGTGAGGCGAATGAGCAGTTCTTC.

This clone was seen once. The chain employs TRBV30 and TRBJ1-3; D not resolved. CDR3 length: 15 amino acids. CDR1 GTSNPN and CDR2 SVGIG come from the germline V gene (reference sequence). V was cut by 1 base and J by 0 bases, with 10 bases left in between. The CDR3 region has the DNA TGTGCCTGGAGTGGAGAGACATACTCTGGAAACACCATATATTTT. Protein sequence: CAWSGETYSGNTIYF. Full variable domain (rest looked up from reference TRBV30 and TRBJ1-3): SQTIHQWPATLVQPVGSPLSLECTVEGTSNPNLYWYRQAAGRGLQLLFYSVGIGQISSEVPQNLSASRPQDRQFILSSKKLLLSDSGFYLCAWSGETYSGNTIYFGEGSWLTVV.

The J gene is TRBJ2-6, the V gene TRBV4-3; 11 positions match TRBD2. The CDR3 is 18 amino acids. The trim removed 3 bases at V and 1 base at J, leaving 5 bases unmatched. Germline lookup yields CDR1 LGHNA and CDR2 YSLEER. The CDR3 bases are TGCGCCAGCAGCCACGTACTAGCGGGAGTGTCTGGGGCCAACGTCCTGACTTTC. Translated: CASSHVLAGVSGANVLTF.

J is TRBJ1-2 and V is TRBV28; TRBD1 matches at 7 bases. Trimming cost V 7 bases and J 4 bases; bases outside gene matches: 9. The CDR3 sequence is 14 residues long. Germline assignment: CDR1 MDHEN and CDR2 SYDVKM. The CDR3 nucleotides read TGTGCCAGCACCGACCCCGGGACAGTCTATGGCTACACCTTC. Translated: CASTDPGTVYGYTF.

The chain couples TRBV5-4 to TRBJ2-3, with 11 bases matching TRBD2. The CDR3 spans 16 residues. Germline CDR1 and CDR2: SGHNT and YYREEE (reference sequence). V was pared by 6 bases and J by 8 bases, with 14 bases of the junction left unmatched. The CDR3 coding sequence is TGTGCCAGCACAGACCTAGCGGGAGGCCATCAAGGTACGCAGTATTTT. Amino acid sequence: CASTDLAGGHQGTQYF.

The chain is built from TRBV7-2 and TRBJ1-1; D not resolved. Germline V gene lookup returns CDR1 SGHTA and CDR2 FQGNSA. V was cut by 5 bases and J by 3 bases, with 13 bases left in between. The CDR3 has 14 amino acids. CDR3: CASSPPGSHTEAFF. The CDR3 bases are TGTGCCAGCAGCCCCCCCGGGTCACACACTGAAGCTTTCTTT.

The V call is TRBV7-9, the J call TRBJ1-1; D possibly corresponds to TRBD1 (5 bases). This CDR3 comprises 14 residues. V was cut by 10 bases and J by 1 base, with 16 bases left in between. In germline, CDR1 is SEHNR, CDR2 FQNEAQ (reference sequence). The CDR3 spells CATSPGRANTEAFF. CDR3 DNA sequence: TGTGCCACCTCCCCGGGCAGGGCGAACACTGAAGCTTTCTTT.

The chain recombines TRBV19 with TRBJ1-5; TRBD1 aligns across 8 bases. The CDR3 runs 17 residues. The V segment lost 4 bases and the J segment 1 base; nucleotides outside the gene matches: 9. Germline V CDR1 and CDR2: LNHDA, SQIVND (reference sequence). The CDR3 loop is CASSTGAGGRSNQPQHF. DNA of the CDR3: TGTGCCAGTAGTACCGGGGCAGGGGGCAGAAGCAATCAGCCCCAGCATTTT. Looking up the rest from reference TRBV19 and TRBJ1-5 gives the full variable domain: DGGITQSPKYLFRKEGQNVTLSCEQNLNHDAMYWYRQDPGQGLRLIYYSQIVNDFQKGDIAEGYSVSREKKESFPLTVTSAQKNPTAFYLCASSTGAGGRSNQPQHFGDGTRLSIL.